A selection of T cell receptor beta chains follows, all from one sample in a study of T cells in Graves' hyperthyroidism and ophthalmopathy. TCRdb fed the multiplex PCR reads into MiXCR, producing one record per CDR3 protein. The sample yields around 800,000 distinct CDR3 sequences, more than 30% seen once. The source material was blood. The receptors stem from a young man with Graves' hyperthyroidism. Both conserved end residues are part of each CDR3. A D gene is named only where the DNA matches it firmly. Clone size is given for some rows only: seen once, a few or many times, or a class if the clone is expanded.

TRBJ2-2 TRBV20-1 many NA CSAPTSNTGELFF TGCAGTGCTCCGACTTCGAACACCGGGGAGCTGTTTTTT
TRBJ1-2 TRBV6-5 many NA CASSSGQWNYGYTF TGTGCCAGCAGTTCAGGACAGTGGAACTATGGCTACACCTTC
TRBJ2-7 TRBV4-1 NA NA CASSPRTGDLSGVYEQYF TGCGCCAGCAGCCCCCGGACAGGGGATCTTAGCGGGGTCTACGAGCAGTACTTC
TRBJ2-7 TRBV10-3 many TRBD1 CAISGDRGYEQYF TGTGCCATCAGTGGGGACAGGGGCTACGAGCAGTACTTC
TRBJ2-7 TRBV5-4 few NA CASSGRDTQYF TGTGCCAGCAGCGGGCGGGACACGCAGTACTTC
TRBJ2-5 TRBV11-1 few NA CASSPHAGTLQETQYF TGTGCCAGCAGCCCTCATGCAGGGACCCTTCAAGAGACCCAGTACTTC
TRBJ2-5 TRBV12-3/TRBV12-4 NA TRBD2 CASSPPAGGLRETQYF TGTGCCAGCAGTCCCCCGGCGGGGGGACTGAGAGAGACCCAGTACTTC
TRBJ1-1 TRBV11-2 NA TRBD1 CASSLVGTGVDGTEAFF TGTGCCAGCAGCTTAGTGGGGACAGGGGTTGATGGCACTGAAGCTTTCTTT
TRBJ1-1 TRBV7-9 NA NA CASSQDWLSAFF TGTGCCAGCAGCCAAGATTGGTTGTCGGCTTTCTTT
TRBJ1-3 TRBV28 NA TRBD1 CASSTGQISGNTIYF TGTGCCAGCAGCACGGGACAGATCTCTGGAAACACCATATATTTT
TRBJ2-2 TRBV20-1 once TRBD2 CSARDGASGYTGELFF TGCAGTGCTAGAGATGGGGCTAGCGGGTACACCGGGGAGCTGTTTTTT
TRBJ1-1 TRBV14 many NA CASSQDPPVQARNTEAFF TGTGCCAGCAGCCAAGATCCACCCGTGCAGGCAAGGAACACTGAAGCTTTCTTT
TRBJ2-7 TRBV11-1 NA NA CASSPLSGARRDYEQYF TGTGCCAGCAGCCCCCTCTCTGGCGCGCGGAGAGACTACGAGCAGTACTTC
TRBJ2-7 TRBV29-1 NA TRBD1 CSVGDRGLEQYF TGCAGCGTGGGGGACAGGGGGCTCGAGCAGTACTTC
TRBJ1-5 TRBV19 many NA CASRKSGQPQHF TGTGCCAGTAGGAAATCGGGGCAGCCCCAGCATTTT
TRBJ1-5 TRBV2 many NA CASSDLTDHQPQHF TGTGCCAGCAGTGACTTAACAGACCATCAGCCCCAGCATTTT
TRBJ1-6 TRBV7-9 many TRBD1 CASSPGQASPLHF TGTGCCAGCAGCCCGGGACAGGCTTCACCCCTCCACTTT
TRBJ1-4 TRBV4-2 NA NA CASQGPNEKLLF TGTGCCTCCCAGGGGCCTAATGAAAAACTGCTTTTT
TRBJ2-5 TRBV12-3/TRBV12-4 few NA CASSPAEGETQYF TGTGCCAGCAGCCCTGCGGAGGGGGAGACCCAGTACTTC
TRBJ2-5 TRBV20-1 NA NA CSPRTGRENQYF TGCAGTCCCCGGACAGGTCGGGAGAACCAGTACTTC
TRBJ2-7 TRBV25-1 NA NA CASSGFNQYEQYF TGTGCCAGCTCCGGGTTTAACCAATACGAGCAGTACTTC
TRBJ2-7 TRBV2 NA NA CASTGVQSYEQYF TGTGCCAGCACAGGGGTTCAATCCTACGAGCAGTACTTC
TRBJ1-1 TRBV25-1 NA NA CASSEFGRNTEAFF TGTGCCAGCAGTGAATTCGGCAGGAACACTGAAGCTTTCTTT
TRBJ2-1 TRBV29-1 few TRBD2 CSAPGLASHEQFF TGCAGCGCCCCGGGACTAGCCTCCCATGAGCAGTTCTTC
TRBJ1-1 TRBV7-9 few TRBD1 CASSSGGPGTEAFF TGTGCCAGCAGTTCAGGGGGCCCGGGGACTGAAGCTTTCTTT
TRBJ1-1 TRBV12-3/TRBV12-4 NA NA CASDPGGQLNTEAFF TGTGCCAGCGATCCGGGGGGGCAGTTGAACACTGAAGCTTTCTTT
TRBJ1-3 TRBV4-3 few NA CASSQDGLSGNTIYF TGCGCCAGCAGCCAGGATGGGCTCTCTGGAAACACCATATATTTT
TRBJ2-7 TRBV7-6 NA NA CASSLAGSAQYF TGTGCCAGCAGCTTGGCCGGGAGCGCGCAGTACTTC
TRBJ2-2 TRBV2 few TRBD1 CASKQGADIGELFF TGTGCCAGCAAACAGGGGGCTGATATCGGGGAGCTGTTTTTT
TRBJ1-1 TRBV7-3 NA TRBD1 CASSQSAGTGEAFF TGTGCCAGCAGCCAATCAGCCGGGACAGGTGAAGCTTTCTTT
TRBJ2-7 TRBV29-1 many NA CSVEDRTAYEQYF TGCAGCGTTGAAGATCGGACGGCCTACGAGCAGTACTTC
TRBJ1-4 TRBV10-3 NA TRBD1 CASSENRGVIAVKLFF TGTGCCAGCAGTGAGAACAGGGGCGTCATTGCGGTGAAACTGTTTTTT
TRBJ2-7 TRBV7-2 few NA CATRGLYEQYF TGTGCCACCCGCGGGCTCTACGAGCAGTACTTC
TRBJ2-7 TRBV7-2 few NA CASSLARVGYEQYF TGTGCCAGCAGTTTAGCCAGGGTAGGCTACGAGCAGTACTTC
TRBJ1-1 TRBV14 many NA CASSQDLNTEAFF TGCGCCAGCAGCCAAGACCTGAACACTGAAGCTTTCTTT
TRBJ1-5 TRBV20-1 once NA CSARAAPNQPQHF TGCAGTGCTAGAGCGGCCCCCAATCAGCCCCAGCATTTT
TRBJ1-2 TRBV12-3/TRBV12-4 NA NA CASRGAGEGYTF TGTGCCAGCAGAGGCGCGGGAGAGGGCTACACCTTC
TRBJ1-1 TRBV5-6 once NA CASYRREQTEAFF TGCGCCAGCTATCGCCGGGAGCAAACTGAAGCTTTCTTT
TRBJ1-2 TRBV29-1 few NA CSVVGDSYGYTF TGCAGCGTTGTCGGTGACAGCTATGGCTACACCTTC
TRBJ2-7 TRBV19 few TRBD1 CASSTTGTVGEQYF TGTGCCAGTAGTACAACCGGGACAGTAGGCGAGCAGTACTTC
TRBJ1-4 TRBV13 NA TRBD1 CASSFDRATNEKLFF TGTGCCAGCAGCTTCGACAGGGCGACTAATGAAAAACTGTTTTTT
TRBJ2-5 TRBV7-9 many TRBD2 CASSPLGLDGGETQYF TGTGCCAGCAGCCCCCTGGGACTCGACGGGGGGGAGACCCAGTACTTC
TRBJ2-7 TRBV7-4 NA TRBD1 CASSQLGQIYEQYF TGTGCCAGCAGCCAGCTGGGACAGATCTACGAGCAGTACTTC
TRBJ1-5 TRBV7-9 many NA CASSLGRTRQEDQPQHF TGTGCCAGCAGCTTAGGAAGGACTCGACAGGAGGATCAGCCCCAGCATTTT
TRBJ2-7 TRBV30 few NA CAWDGNYEQYF TGTGCCTGGGACGGGAACTACGAGCAGTACTTC
TRBJ2-7 TRBV4-1 NA NA CASSQLTDSYEQYF TGCGCCAGCAGCCAATTGACGGACTCCTACGAGCAGTACTTC
TRBJ1-2 TRBV6-5 NA NA CASSLTGTTRGYGYTF TGTGCCAGCAGTTTAACCGGGACAACCCGTGGCTATGGCTACACCTTC
TRBJ2-2 TRBV9 many NA CASSVAAGHVNTGELFF TGTGCCAGCAGCGTAGCGGCCGGGCATGTAAACACCGGGGAGCTGTTTTTT
TRBJ2-3 TRBV5-1 NA NA CASSRSTGHTDTQYF TGCGCCAGCAGCCGCAGTACAGGGCACACAGATACGCAGTATTTT
TRBJ1-2 TRBV29-1 many NA CSVERGEDYGYTF TGCAGCGTTGAACGCGGGGAGGACTATGGCTACACCTTC
TRBJ1-4 TRBV25-1 many NA CASSPDRTVRREKLFF TGTGCCAGCAGCCCCGACCGGACGGTCAGGAGAGAAAAACTGTTTTTT
TRBJ1-1 TRBV19 NA TRBD1 CASSIGDRGNTEAFF TGTGCCAGTAGTATAGGTGACAGGGGAAACACTGAAGCTTTCTTT
TRBJ1-1 TRBV29-1 many NA CSGRTDEAFF TGCAGCGGAAGGACAGACGAAGCTTTCTTT
TRBJ2-3 TRBV2 NA NA CASSEEATDTQYF TGTGCCAGCAGTGAAGAGGCAACAGATACGCAGTATTTT
TRBJ2-7 TRBV9 few TRBD1 CASTGDRTYEQYF TGTGCCAGCACCGGGGACAGGACCTACGAGCAGTACTTC